This T cell receptor beta chain stems from a study of T cell clones after liver transplantation. Some clones are missing from TCRdb's copy, which holds only in-frame ones; the method was immunoSEQ multiplex PCR. Of around 110,000 clones in the sample, 90% were seen once. Trimming took 3 bases from V and 5 from J, leaving 3 bases between them. CDR3 size: 11 residues. Looked up from germline, CDR1 is SGHNT and CDR2 is YYREEE (reference sequence). This clonotype originated in a human patient who received a liver transplant. T cells may partly derive from the graft donor. The material was CD4+ T cells from blood, obtained 12 months after liver transplant. The rearrangement links TRBV5-4 to TRBJ2-1, with unresolved D. The CDR3 region has the DNA TGTGCCAGCAGCTCTAACAATGAGCAGTTCTTC. This sequence encodes CASSSNNEQFF. Supplemented by reference TRBV5-4 and TRBJ2-1, the full variable domain reads ETGVTQSPTHLIKTRGQQVTLRCSSQSGHNTVSWYQQALGQGPQFIFQYYREEENGRGNFPPRFSGLQFPNYSSELNVNALELDDSALYLCASSSNNEQFFGPGTRLTVL.